This T cell receptor beta chain was documented in a study of OX40 agonist ivuxolimab in advanced cancers. Overall study findings and caveats: In the expanded peripheral T cells, antigen specificity was never determined.

TCRdb keeps only in-frame clones here, not all; method: immunoSEQ multiplex PCR. Among about 78,000 clones listed, roughly 93% were seen once. After removal of 10 bases from V and 6 bases from J, the junction contained 7 bases not matched to a gene. Looked up from germline, CDR1 is SGHVS and CDR2 is FQNEAQ. CDR3 length: 13 residues. With regard to this clone: What it binds is unknown.

This clonotype was obtained from an adult with an advanced solid tumor such as melanoma, head and neck, liver or kidney cancer. The V gene is TRBV7-8, the J gene TRBJ2-3, with 10 bases that match TRBD2. The source was CD4+ or CD8+ T cells sorted from blood, collected in a trial of the OX40 agonist ivuxolimab. The CDR3 here is CATRLAGADTQYF. The CDR3 bases are TGTGCCACGCGGCTAGCGGGGGCGGATACGCAGTATTTT.